These 4 T cell receptor beta chains came from one sample sequenced in a study of cytomegalovirus exposure and HLA in healthy donors. 60 Vbeta and 13 Jbeta primers were used in PCR. TCRdb's table, derived via immunoSEQ multiplex PCR, lists solely in-frame clones and lacks some. The table records roughly 200,000 clones, over 80% of them present only once. Specimen: PBMCs. Every receptor here comes from a man between 25 and 39 years old in good health and CMV-seronegative.

V is TRBV18 and J is TRBJ1-5, with a tentative D call TRBD1 (5 bases). CDR1 is KGHSH, CDR2 LQKENI, per germline. V gave up 4 bases and J gave up 1 base, with 11 bases separating them. This CDR3 is built from 15 residues. CDR3 bases: TGTGCCAGCTCACTCGGGACTACAAGCAATCAGCCCCAGCATTTT. This translates into CASSLGTTSNQPQHF.

The chain links TRBV2 to TRBJ1-3; D gene ambiguous. V lost 7 bases to trimming and J lost 8 bases, with 6 bases between them. The germline V gene has CDR1 SNHLY and CDR2 FYNNEI. The CDR3 is made up of 10 amino acids. CDR3 nucleotides: TGTGCCAGCATACTAGACACCATATATTTT. It translates to CASILDTIYF.

The chain joins TRBV6-5 to TRBJ2-7; a weak D match, TRBD1 (7 bases). Trimming took 0 bases from V and 2 from J, leaving 11 bases between them. The CDR3 totals 15 residues. Germline lookup yields CDR1 MNHEY and CDR2 SVGAGI. CDR3 nucleotide sequence: TGTGCCAGCAGTTACTCGGCAGGGGGGACCTACGAGCAGTACTTC. Translated, it gives CASSYSAGGTYEQYF.

The gene calls are TRBV6-6 and TRBJ1-1; 7 bases are shared with TRBD1. Trimming cost V 2 bases and J 4 bases; bases outside gene matches: 7. The CDR3 runs 15 residues. CDR1 is MNHNY, CDR2 SVGAGI, per germline (reference sequence). Written as DNA, the CDR3 is TGTGCCAGCAGTTACGAGACAGGGTTTAGCACTGAAGCTTTCTTT. Translation gives CASSYETGFSTEAFF.